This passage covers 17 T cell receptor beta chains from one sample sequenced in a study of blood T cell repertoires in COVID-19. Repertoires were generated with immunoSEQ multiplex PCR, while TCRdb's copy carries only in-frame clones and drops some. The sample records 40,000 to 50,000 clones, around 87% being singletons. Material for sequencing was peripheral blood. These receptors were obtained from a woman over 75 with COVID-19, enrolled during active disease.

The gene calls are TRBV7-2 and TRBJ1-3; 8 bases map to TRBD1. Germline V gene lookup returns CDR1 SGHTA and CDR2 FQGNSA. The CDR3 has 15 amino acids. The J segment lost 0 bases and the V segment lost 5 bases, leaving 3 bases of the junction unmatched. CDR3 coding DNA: TGTGCCAGCAGCAGGGGGACAGGCTCTGGAAACACCATATATTTT. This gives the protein CASSRGTGSGNTIYF.

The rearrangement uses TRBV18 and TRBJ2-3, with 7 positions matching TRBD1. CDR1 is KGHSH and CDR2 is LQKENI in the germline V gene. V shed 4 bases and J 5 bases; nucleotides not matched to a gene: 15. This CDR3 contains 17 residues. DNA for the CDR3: TGTGCCAGCTCACTATCAAATACAGGGGACCGCCGAGATACGCAGTATTTT. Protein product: CASSLSNTGDRRDTQYF.

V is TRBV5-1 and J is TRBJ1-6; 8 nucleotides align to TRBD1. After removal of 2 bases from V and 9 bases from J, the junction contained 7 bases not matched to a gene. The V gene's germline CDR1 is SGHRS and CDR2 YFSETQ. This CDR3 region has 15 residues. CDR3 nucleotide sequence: TGCGCCAGCAGCTTAGGACAGGGTGTAGGTTCACCCCTCCACTTT. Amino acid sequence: CASSLGQGVGSPLHF.

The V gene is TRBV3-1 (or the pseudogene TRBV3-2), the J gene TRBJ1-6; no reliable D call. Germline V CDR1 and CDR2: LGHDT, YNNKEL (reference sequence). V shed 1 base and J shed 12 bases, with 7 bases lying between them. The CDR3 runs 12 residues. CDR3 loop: CASSQVSLPLHF. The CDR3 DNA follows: TGTGCCAGCAGCCAAGTCTCCTTACCCCTCCACTTT.

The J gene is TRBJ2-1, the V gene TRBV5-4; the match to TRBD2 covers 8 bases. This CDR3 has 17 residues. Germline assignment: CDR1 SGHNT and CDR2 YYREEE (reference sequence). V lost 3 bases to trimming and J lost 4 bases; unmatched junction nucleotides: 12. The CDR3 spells CASSSLGSGGTYNEQFF. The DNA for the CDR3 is TGTGCCAGCAGCTCCCTAGGAAGCGGGGGAACTTACAATGAGCAGTTCTTC.

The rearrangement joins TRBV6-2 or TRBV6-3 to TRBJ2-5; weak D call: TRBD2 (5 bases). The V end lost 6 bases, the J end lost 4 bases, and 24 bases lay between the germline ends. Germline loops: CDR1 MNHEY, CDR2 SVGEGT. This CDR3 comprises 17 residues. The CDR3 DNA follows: TGTGCCAGCAGCCTCACTCTCGGGCGGGCCCCAGGAGAGACCCAGTACTTC. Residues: CASSLTLGRAPGETQYF.

CDR3 coding DNA: TGTGCCAGCAGCTCCGGGGGGGGGTTCGGCTACGAGCAGTACTTC. Amino acid sequence: CASSSGGGFGYEQYF. The chain couples TRBV7-6 to TRBJ2-7; 8 nucleotides match TRBD2. Trimming at V came to 4 bases and at J to 3 bases, leaving 8 bases not matched to a gene. The CDR3 is 15 amino acids. From germline, CDR1 is SGHVS and CDR2 FNYEAQ.

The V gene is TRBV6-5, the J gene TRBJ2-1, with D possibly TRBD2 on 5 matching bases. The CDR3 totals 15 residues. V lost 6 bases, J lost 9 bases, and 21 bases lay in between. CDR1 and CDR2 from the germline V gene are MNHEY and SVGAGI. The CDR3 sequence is CASRLLAKGISEQFF. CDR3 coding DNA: TGTGCCAGCAGACTATTAGCGAAAGGAATCAGTGAGCAGTTCTTC.

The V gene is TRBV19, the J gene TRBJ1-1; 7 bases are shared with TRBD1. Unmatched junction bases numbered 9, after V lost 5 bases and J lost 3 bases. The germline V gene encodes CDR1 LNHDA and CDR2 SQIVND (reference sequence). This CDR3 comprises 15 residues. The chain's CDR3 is CASSDYRGGDTEAFF. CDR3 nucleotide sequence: TGTGCCAGTAGTGACTACAGGGGTGGGGACACTGAAGCTTTCTTT.

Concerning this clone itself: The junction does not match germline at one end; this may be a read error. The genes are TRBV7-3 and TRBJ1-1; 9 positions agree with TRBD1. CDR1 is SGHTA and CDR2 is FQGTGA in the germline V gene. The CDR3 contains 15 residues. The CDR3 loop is CASSLTGGPGTEAFF. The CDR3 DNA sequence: TGTGCCAGCAGCCTAACAGGGGGCCCGGGCACTGAAGCTTTCTTT.

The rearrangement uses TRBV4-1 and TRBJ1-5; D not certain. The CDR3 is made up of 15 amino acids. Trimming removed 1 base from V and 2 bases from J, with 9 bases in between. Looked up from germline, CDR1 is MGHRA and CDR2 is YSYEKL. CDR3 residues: CASSQGGSGNQPQHF. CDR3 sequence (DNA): TGCGCCAGCAGCCAAGGAGGGAGTGGCAATCAGCCCCAGCATTTT.

CDR3: CAIRAGTSGTDTQYF. The CDR3 DNA follows: TGTGCCATCAGAGCCGGGACTAGCGGCACAGATACGCAGTATTTT. V gene TRBV10-3 combines with J gene TRBJ2-3, with TRBD2 identical over 10 bases. V lost 6 bases and J lost 1; bases outside the gene matches: 4. Germline CDR1 and CDR2: ENHRY and SYGVKD. The CDR3 contains 15 residues.

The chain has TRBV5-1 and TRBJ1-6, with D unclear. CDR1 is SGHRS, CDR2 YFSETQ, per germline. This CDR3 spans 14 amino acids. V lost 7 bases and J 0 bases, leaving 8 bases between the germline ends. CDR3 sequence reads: CASSDNSYNSPLHF. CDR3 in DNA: TGCGCCAGCTCCGACAACTCCTATAATTCACCCCTCCACTTT.

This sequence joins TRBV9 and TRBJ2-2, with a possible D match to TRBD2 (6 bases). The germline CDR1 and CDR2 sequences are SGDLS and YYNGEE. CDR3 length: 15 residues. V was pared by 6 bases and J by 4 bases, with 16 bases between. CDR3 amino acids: CASTPRRVGTGELFF. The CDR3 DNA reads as TGTGCCAGCACCCCAAGGAGGGTGGGCACCGGGGAGCTGTTTTTT. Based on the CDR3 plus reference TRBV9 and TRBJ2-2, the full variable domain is DSGVTQTPKHLITATGQRVTLRCSPRSGDLSVYWYQQSLDQGLQFLIQYYNGEERAKGNILERFSAQQFPDLHSELNLSSLELGDSALYFCASTPRRVGTGELFFGEGSRLTVL.

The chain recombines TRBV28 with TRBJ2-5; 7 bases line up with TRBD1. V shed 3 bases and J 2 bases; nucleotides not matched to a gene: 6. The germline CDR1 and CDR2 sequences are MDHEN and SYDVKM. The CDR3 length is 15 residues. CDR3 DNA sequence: TGTGCCAGCAGTTTTTGGACAGGTCGACAAGAGACCCAGTACTTC. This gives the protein CASSFWTGRQETQYF.

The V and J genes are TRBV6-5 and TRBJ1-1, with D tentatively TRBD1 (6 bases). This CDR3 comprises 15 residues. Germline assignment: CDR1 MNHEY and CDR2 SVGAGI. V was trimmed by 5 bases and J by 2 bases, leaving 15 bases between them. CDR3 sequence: CASSPTTGPNTEAFF. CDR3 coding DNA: TGTGCCAGCAGTCCCACGACAGGACCTAACACTGAAGCTTTCTTT.

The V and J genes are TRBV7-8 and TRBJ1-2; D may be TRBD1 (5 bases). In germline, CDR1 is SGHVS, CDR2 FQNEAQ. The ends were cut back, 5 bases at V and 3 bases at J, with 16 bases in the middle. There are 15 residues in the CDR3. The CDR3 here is CASSPRQLWDYGYTF. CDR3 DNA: TGTGCCAGCAGCCCGAGACAGTTATGGGACTATGGCTACACCTTC.